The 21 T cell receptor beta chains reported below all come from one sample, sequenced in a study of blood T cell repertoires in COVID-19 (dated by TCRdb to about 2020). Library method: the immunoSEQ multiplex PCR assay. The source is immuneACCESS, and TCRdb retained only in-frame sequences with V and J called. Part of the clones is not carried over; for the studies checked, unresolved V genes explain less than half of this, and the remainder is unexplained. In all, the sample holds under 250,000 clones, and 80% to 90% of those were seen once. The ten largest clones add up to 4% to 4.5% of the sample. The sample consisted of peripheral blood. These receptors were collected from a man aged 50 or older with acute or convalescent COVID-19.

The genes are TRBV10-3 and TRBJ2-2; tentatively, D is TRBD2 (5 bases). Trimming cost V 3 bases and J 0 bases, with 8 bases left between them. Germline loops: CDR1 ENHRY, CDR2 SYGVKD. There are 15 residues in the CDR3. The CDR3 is CAISDGSSNTGELFF. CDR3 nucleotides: TGTGCCATCAGTGATGGGAGTTCGAACACCGGGGAGCTGTTTTTT.

DNA for the CDR3: TGTGCCAGCAGCCCCCGGGCTCCGGGGTACGAGCAGTACTTC. Translating gives CASSPRAPGYEQYF. This sequence joins TRBV9 and TRBJ2-7, with a weak D call TRBD2 (5 bases). The V end was cut by 4 bases, the J end by 4 bases, with 15 bases between. Germline loops: CDR1 SGDLS, CDR2 YYNGEE. This CDR3 has 14 amino acids.

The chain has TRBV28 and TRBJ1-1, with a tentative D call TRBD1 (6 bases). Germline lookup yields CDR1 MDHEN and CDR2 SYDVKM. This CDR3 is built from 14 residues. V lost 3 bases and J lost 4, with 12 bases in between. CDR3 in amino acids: CASSLAGVRTEAFF. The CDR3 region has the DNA TGTGCCAGCAGTTTGGCAGGGGTCCGCACTGAAGCTTTCTTT.

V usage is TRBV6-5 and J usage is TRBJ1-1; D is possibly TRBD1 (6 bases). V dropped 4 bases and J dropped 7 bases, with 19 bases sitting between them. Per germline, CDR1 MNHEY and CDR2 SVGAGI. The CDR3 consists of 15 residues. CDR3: CASSSPGRGPSEAFF. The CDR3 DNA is TGTGCCAGCAGTTCCCCGGGGCGGGGGCCAAGTGAAGCTTTCTTT.

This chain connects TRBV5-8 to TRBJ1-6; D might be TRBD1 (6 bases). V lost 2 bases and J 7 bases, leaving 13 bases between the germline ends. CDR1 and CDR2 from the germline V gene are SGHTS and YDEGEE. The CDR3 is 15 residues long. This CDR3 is CASSLPGQLNSPLHF. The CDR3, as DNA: TGTGCCAGCAGCTTACCCGGACAGTTAAATTCACCCCTCCACTTT. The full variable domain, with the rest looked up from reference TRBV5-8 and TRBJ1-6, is EAGVTQSPTHLIKTRGQQATLRCSPISGHTSVYWYQQALGLGLQFLLWYDEGEERNRGNFPPRFSGRQFPNYSSELNVNALELEDSALYLCASSLPGQLNSPLHFGNGTRLTVT.

The CDR3 region has the DNA TGTGCCAGCAGCTTGGGTACAGGGGGAGTCGGTCAGCCCCAGCATTTT. Amino acid sequence: CASSLGTGGVGQPQHF. The genes are TRBV5-6 and TRBJ1-5, with 8 bases fitting TRBD1. After removal of 0 bases from V and 6 bases from J, the junction contained 8 bases not matched to a gene. The germline CDR1 and CDR2 sequences are SGHDT and YYEEEE. This CDR3 is 16 amino acids long.

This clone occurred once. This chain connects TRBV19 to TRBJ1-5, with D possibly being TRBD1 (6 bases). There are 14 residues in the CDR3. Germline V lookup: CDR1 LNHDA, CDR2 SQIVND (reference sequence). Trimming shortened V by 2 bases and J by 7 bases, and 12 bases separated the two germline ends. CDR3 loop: CASSIQGTQQPQHF. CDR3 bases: TGTGCCAGTAGTATACAGGGGACCCAACAGCCCCAGCATTTT.

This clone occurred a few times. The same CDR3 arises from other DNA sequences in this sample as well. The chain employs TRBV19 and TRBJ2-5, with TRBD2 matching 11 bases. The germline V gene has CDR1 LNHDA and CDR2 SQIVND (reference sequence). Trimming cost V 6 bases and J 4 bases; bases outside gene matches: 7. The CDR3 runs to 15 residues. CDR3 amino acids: CASSRPTSGGETQYF. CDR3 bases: TGTGCCAGTAGCCGTCCTACTAGCGGGGGAGAGACCCAGTACTTC. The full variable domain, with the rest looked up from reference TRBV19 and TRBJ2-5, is DGGITQSPKYLFRKEGQNVTLSCEQNLNHDAMYWYRQDPGQGLRLIYYSQIVNDFQKGDIAEGYSVSREKKESFPLTVTSAQKNPTAFYLCASSRPTSGGETQYFGPGTRLLVL.

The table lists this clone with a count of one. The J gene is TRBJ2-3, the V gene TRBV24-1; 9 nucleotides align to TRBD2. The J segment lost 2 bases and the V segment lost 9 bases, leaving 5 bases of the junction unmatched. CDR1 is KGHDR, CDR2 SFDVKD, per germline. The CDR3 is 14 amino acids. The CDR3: CATSAGGHTDTQYF. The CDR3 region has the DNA TGTGCCACCTCCGCGGGGGGGCACACAGATACGCAGTATTTT.

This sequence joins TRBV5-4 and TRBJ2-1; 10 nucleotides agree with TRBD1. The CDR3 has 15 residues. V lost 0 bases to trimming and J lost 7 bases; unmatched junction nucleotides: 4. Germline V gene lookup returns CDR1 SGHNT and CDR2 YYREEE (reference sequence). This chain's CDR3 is CASSLAGQGGNEQFF. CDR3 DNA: TGTGCCAGCAGCTTGGCCGGACAGGGGGGTAATGAGCAGTTCTTC. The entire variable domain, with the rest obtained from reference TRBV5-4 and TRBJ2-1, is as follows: ETGVTQSPTHLIKTRGQQVTLRCSSQSGHNTVSWYQQALGQGPQFIFQYYREEENGRGNFPPRFSGLQFPNYSSELNVNALELDDSALYLCASSLAGQGGNEQFFGPGTRLTVL.

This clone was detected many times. CDR3 nucleotides: TGCGCCAGCAGCCAAGATTTGTCGGGTAAAAATGAGCAGTTCTTC. Translating it yields CASSQDLSGKNEQFF. The chain uses TRBV4-1 and TRBJ2-1; D remains ambiguous. The CDR3 totals 15 residues. The germline gives CDR1 MGHRA, CDR2 YSYEKL. The V and J ends lost 0 bases and 7 bases respectively, with 13 bases between them.

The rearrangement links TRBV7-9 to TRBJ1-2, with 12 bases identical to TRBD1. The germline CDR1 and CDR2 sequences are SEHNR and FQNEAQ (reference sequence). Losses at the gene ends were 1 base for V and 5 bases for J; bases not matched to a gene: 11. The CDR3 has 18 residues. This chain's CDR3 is CASSLGGTGGTVSYGYTF. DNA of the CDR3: TGTGCCAGCAGCTTAGGAGGGACAGGGGGCACAGTCTCGTATGGCTACACCTTC. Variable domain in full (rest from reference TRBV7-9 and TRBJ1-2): DTGVSQNPRHKITKRGQNVTFRCDPISEHNRLYWYRQTLGQGPEFLTYFQNEAQLEKSRLLSDRFSAERPKGSFSTLEIQRTEQGDSAMYLCASSLGGTGGTVSYGYTFGSGTRLTVV.

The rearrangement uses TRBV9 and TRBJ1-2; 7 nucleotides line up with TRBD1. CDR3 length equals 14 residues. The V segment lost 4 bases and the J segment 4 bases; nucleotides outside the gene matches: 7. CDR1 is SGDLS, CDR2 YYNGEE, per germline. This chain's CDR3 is CASSPETGFYGYTF. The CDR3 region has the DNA TGTGCCAGCAGCCCAGAGACAGGGTTCTATGGCTACACCTTC.

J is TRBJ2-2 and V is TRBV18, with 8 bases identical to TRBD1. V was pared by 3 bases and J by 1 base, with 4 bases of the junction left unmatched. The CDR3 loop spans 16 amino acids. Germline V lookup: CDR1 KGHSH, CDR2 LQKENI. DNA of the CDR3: TGTGCCAGCTCACCGCTGGGACAGGAGAACACCGGGGAGCTGTTTTTT. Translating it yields CASSPLGQENTGELFF.

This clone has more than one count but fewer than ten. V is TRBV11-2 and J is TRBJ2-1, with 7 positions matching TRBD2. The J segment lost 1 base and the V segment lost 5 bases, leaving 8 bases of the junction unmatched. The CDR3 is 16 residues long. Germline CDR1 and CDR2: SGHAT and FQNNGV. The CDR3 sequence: CASSPSRGSSYNEQFF. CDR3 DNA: TGTGCCAGCAGCCCGTCTCGCGGGAGTTCCTACAATGAGCAGTTCTTC.

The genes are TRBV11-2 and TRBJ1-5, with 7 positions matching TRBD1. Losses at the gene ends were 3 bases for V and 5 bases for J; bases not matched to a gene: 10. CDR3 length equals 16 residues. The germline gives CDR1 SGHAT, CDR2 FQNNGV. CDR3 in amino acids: CASSLGQPGTDQPQHF. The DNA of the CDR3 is TGTGCCAGCAGCTTGGGACAGCCAGGTACGGATCAGCCCCAGCATTTT.

This CDR3 is CATSARASAEQYF. The CDR3 DNA sequence: TGTGCCACCAGTGCCAGGGCCTCTGCCGAGCAGTACTTC. The chain has TRBV24-1 and TRBJ2-7; D is perhaps TRBD1 (5 bases). The CDR3 has 13 residues. Trimming pared 5 bases from V and 6 bases from J, leaving 13 bases between. CDR1 is KGHDR and CDR2 is SFDVKD in the germline V gene.

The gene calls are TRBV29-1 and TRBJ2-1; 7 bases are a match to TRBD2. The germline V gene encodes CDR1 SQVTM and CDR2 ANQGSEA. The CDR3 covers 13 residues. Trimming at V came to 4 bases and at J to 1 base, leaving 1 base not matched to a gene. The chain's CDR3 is CSVAGGSYNEQFF. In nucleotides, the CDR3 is TGCAGCGTTGCGGGGGGATCCTACAATGAGCAGTTCTTC.

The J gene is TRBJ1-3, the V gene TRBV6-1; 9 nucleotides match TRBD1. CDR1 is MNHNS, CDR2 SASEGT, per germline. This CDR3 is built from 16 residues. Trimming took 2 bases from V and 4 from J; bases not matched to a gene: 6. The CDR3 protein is CASSEPGQGAGNTIYF. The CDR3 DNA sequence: TGTGCCAGCAGTGAACCGGGACAGGGCGCCGGAAACACCATATATTTT.

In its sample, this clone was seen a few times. The CDR3 bases are TGTGCCAGCAGTTTAAGCGGACAGGGGAGGCACGAGCAGTACTTC. The encoded protein is CASSLSGQGRHEQYF. The chain uses TRBV27 and TRBJ2-7, with TRBD1 matching over 9 bases. The CDR3 extends over 15 amino acids. Germline V CDR1 and CDR2: MNHEY, SMNVEV (reference sequence). The trim removed 2 bases at V and 5 bases at J, leaving 7 bases unmatched.

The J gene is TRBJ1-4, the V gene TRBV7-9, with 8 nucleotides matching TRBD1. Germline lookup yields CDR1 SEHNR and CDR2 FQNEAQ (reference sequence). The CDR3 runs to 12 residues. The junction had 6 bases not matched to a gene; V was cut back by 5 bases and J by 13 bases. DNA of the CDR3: TGTGCCAGCAGCCTGAACAGGGGGAGACTGTTTTTT. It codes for CASSLNRGRLFF.